Detailed here is one T cell receptor beta chain. This entry comes from a study of blood T cell repertoires in COVID-19. Study-wide background: COVID-19 samples from acute and convalescent phases originated in the United States, Italy and Spain. Sources were T cells, B-cell-depleted T cells, or PBMCs; the material itself was cDNA or gDNA.

In the study's own analysis: Estimation of nucleated cell counts relied on the amplification of reference gene primers. Only in-frame clones appear in the TCRdb table, and some are missing; sequencing was by immunoSEQ multiplex PCR. V, J and clone size were drawn from that table, and D and trimming were deduced from the DNA. The sample includes 100,000 or so clones, about 86% of them seen just once. The germline CDR1 and CDR2 sequences are SGDLS and YYNGEE. This CDR3 is 14 amino acids long. V was clipped by 4 bases and J by 5 bases; unmatched bases: 7. This clonotype was obtained from a man in his 60s with acute or convalescent COVID-19. The sample taken for sequencing was peripheral blood. This chain joins TRBV9 and TRBJ2-5; TRBD2 agrees at 8 bases. The CDR3 here is CASSLSGSWETQYF. CDR3 in DNA: TGTGCCAGCAGCCTAAGCGGGAGTTGGGAGACCCAGTACTTC. The full variable domain, completed using reference TRBV9 and TRBJ2-5, is DSGVTQTPKHLITATGQRVTLRCSPRSGDLSVYWYQQSLDQGLQFLIQYYNGEERAKGNILERFSAQQFPDLHSELNLSSLELGDSALYFCASSLSGSWETQYFGPGTRLLVL.